This entry concerns a single T cell receptor beta chain. Its target is unknown. Primers included in the PCR were 60 Vbeta and 13 Jbeta primers. The repertoire was sequenced with immunoSEQ multiplex PCR; TCRdb's copy has only in-frame clones and lacks some. The profile shows around 300,000 clones, 65% to 85% of them singletons. This sample stems from a study of cytomegalovirus exposure and HLA in healthy donors. Study-level results: Previously analyzed data showed that most TCR beta V segments were productive at a frequency of about 87% or about 30%.

Germline CDR1 reads SGDLS; CDR2 reads YYNGEE. This CDR3 region has 16 residues. The J segment lost 8 bases and the V segment lost 0 bases, leaving 8 bases of the junction unmatched. This TCR was sampled from a female donor in good health and CMV-seronegative. This chain connects TRBV9 to TRBJ2-1, with 10 bases lining up with TRBD2. Sequenced: PBMCs. The CDR3 coding sequence is TGTGCCAGCAGCGTAGAAGCGGGAGGGCTCATACATGAGCAGTTCTTC. It specifies CASSVEAGGLIHEQFF.